What follows describes a single T cell receptor beta chain. This sample was included in a study of T cell repertoires in ileal Crohn's disease. The CDR3 consists of 15 residues. Germline V gives CDR1 GTSNPN, CDR2 SVGIG (reference sequence). Trimming left V 5 bases short and J 1 base short, with 17 bases between. Method: immunoSEQ multiplex PCR; TCRdb's copy keeps in-frame clones and lacks some. The table has over 25,000 clones, about four fifths seen once. The V and J genes are TRBV30 and TRBJ1-2, with D tentatively TRBD1 (5 bases). This clonotype originated in an adult with Crohn's disease. The sequenced sample consisted of ileal tissue. CDR3 sequence: CAWASRGSNNYGYTF. DNA of the CDR3: TGTGCCTGGGCATCTAGGGGTAGCAATAACTATGGCTACACCTTC.